The next 24 T cell receptor beta chains were all read from a single sample in a study of spatial heterogeneity in lung cancer. TCRdb recomputed calls from the 5' RACE reads with MiXCR, one row per CDR3 protein. Of about 39,000 distinct CDR3 sequences in the sample, around 5.5% were seen once. Time point specified: sample taken at primary tumor resection. Whole RNA, which was extracted from tumor, nontumor lung tissue or frozen PBMC, was sequenced without any cell sorting. This material consisted of PBMCs, taken at surgery. The receptors stem from a male donor with early-stage non-small cell lung cancer.

This clonotype has only a few counts. V gene TRBV19 combines with J gene TRBJ2-1, with D possibly TRBD2 on 5 matching bases. This CDR3 has 15 residues. Germline CDR1 LNHDA, CDR2 SQIVND (reference sequence). Trimming left V 6 bases short and J 4 bases short, with 16 bases between. The CDR3 spells CASSPPGKGYNEQFF. The CDR3, as DNA: TGTGCCAGTAGCCCTCCGGGAAAAGGGTACAATGAGCAGTTCTTC.

This clonotype came up many times. The rearrangement uses TRBV28 and TRBJ2-2; D gene uncertain. V lost 4 bases and J lost 4, with 4 bases in between. The CDR3 is 12 residues long. Per the germline V gene, CDR1 is MDHEN and CDR2 is SYDVKM. CDR3 in amino acids: CASSSFTGELFF. CDR3 coding DNA: TGTGCCAGCAGTTCATTCACCGGGGAGCTGTTTTTT.

This clonotype was counted a few times. This sequence joins TRBV5-1 and TRBJ2-3; no firm D call. Germline loops: CDR1 SGHRS, CDR2 YFSETQ. The CDR3 sequence is 12 residues long. Trimming removed 3 bases from V and 5 bases from J, with 7 bases in between. The CDR3 reads CASSYGEDTQYF. CDR3 nucleotide sequence: TGCGCCAGCAGCTATGGTGAAGATACGCAGTATTTT.

This clonotype was seen ten or more times. The chain combines TRBV7-9 with TRBJ1-4; D remains unclear. The V end lost 6 bases, the J end lost 3 bases, and 11 bases lay between the germline ends. The CDR3 has 14 amino acids. Germline V gene lookup returns CDR1 SEHNR and CDR2 FQNEAQ (reference sequence). CDR3 nucleotides: TGTGCCAGCAGTCACGACGGACCTAATGAAAAACTGTTTTTT. It specifies CASSHDGPNEKLFF.

The CDR3 is CASSKGTSGAPRYF. In DNA form, the CDR3 reads TGTGCCAGTAGTAAGGGGACTAGCGGGGCTCCTCGGTACTTC. The chain combines TRBV19 with TRBJ2-5; 13 bases agree with TRBD2. The length of the CDR3 is 14 residues. The germline CDR1 and CDR2 sequences are LNHDA and SQIVND (reference sequence). The junction had 9 bases not matched to a gene; V was cut back by 4 bases and J by 13 bases.

This clonotype showed up just a few times. The V call is TRBV15, the J call TRBJ1-3; 7 positions match TRBD1. The CDR3 runs 16 residues. V was pared by 3 bases and J by 0 bases, with 5 bases of the junction left unmatched. CDR1 and CDR2 (germline): LNHNV, YYDKDF (reference sequence). CDR3 residues: CATSRRDSFSGNTIYF. The CDR3 DNA follows: TGTGCCACCAGCAGGCGGGACAGCTTCTCTGGAAACACCATATATTTT.

About this clonotype itself: This may be a read error, as it is one base from a much larger clone. The chain joins TRBV7-3 to TRBJ1-2; D call uncertain. V gave up 2 bases and J gave up 5 bases, with 9 bases separating them. The germline V gene encodes CDR1 SGHTA and CDR2 FQGTGA. CDR3 length equals 13 residues. The CDR3 DNA sequence: TGTGCCAGCAGCTTAGCAGTGGGTTATGGCTACACCTTC. Encoded protein: CASSLAVGYGYTF.

In this sample, this clonotype turned up many times. V is TRBV12-3 or TRBV12-4 and J is TRBJ1-2, with 10 bases aligning to TRBD1. V lost 5 bases to trimming and J lost 8 bases; unmatched junction nucleotides: 11. The CDR3 spans 15 residues. CDR3: CASSPPMDRGKGYTF. The CDR3 DNA sequence: TGTGCCAGCAGTCCCCCGATGGACAGGGGGAAGGGCTACACCTTC.

This clonotype has ten or more counts. The chain combines TRBV6-6 with TRBJ1-1; 7 bases line up with TRBD1. CDR1 and CDR2 (germline): MNHNY, SVGAGI (reference sequence). Unmatched junction bases numbered 3, after V lost 7 bases and J lost 1 base. CDR3 length: 13 residues. The DNA for the CDR3 is TGTGCCAGCATCAGGACAGGGAACACTGAAGCTTTCTTT. Protein sequence: CASIRTGNTEAFF.

The sample holds many counts of this clonotype. This chain joins TRBV12-3 or TRBV12-4 and TRBJ2-4, with unresolved D. The CDR3 length is 14 residues. V lost 5 bases and J 0 bases, leaving 8 bases between the germline ends. CDR3 nucleotides: TGTGCCAGCAGTCCAGAACTAGCCAAAAACATTCAGTACTTC. Protein product: CASSPELAKNIQYF.

This clonotype was recorded at least ten times. The chain couples TRBV2 to TRBJ1-2, with 7 positions matching TRBD1. The germline V gene has CDR1 SNHLY and CDR2 FYNNEI. V trimming: 4 bases; J trimming: 6 bases; junction bases outside the gene matches: 14. There are 16 residues in the CDR3. The CDR3 region is CASSGSDRPLLDGYTF. CDR3 sequence (DNA): TGTGCCAGCAGTGGATCGGACAGGCCACTGTTGGATGGCTACACCTTC.

The chain links TRBV5-5 to TRBJ2-2; TRBD1 matches at 9 bases. The V segment lost 3 bases and the J segment 4 bases; nucleotides outside the gene matches: 4. Germline V lookup: CDR1 SGHKS, CDR2 YYEKEE (reference sequence). The CDR3 sequence is 15 residues long. The CDR3, as DNA: TGTGCCAGCAGCTCCGGGACAGGGTTCACCGGGGAGCTGTTTTTT. Encoded protein: CASSSGTGFTGELFF.

This clonotype showed up many times. J is TRBJ1-1 and V is TRBV12-3 or TRBV12-4, with 7 bases lining up with TRBD1. V lost 6 bases, J lost 4 bases, and 8 bases stayed unmatched. This CDR3 spans 14 amino acids. CDR3 sequence (DNA): TGTGCCAGCAGCAAAACAGGGGTTCGCACTGAAGCTTTCTTT. This codes for CASSKTGVRTEAFF.

V and J are TRBV4-1 and TRBJ1-4; 7 bases map to TRBD1. Germline CDR1 and CDR2: MGHRA and YSYEKL. J lost 3 bases, V lost 0 bases, and 13 bases had no gene match. This CDR3 comprises 19 residues. The CDR3, as DNA: TGCGCCAGCAGCCAAGATCCCCTGGCAGGGGGTACGGCTAATGAAAAACTGTTTTTT. Residues: CASSQDPLAGGTANEKLFF.

V is TRBV6-1 and J is TRBJ1-1; D is ambiguous. In germline, CDR1 is MNHNS, CDR2 SASEGT. Trimming took 2 bases from V and 1 from J, leaving 14 bases between them. The CDR3 consists of 16 residues. The CDR3 sequence is CASSEHEVSTNTEAFF. CDR3 DNA: TGTGCCAGCAGTGAACACGAGGTGAGCACGAACACTGAAGCTTTCTTT.

This clonotype was found many times. The V gene is TRBV7-9, the J gene TRBJ2-7, with 8 nucleotides matching TRBD2. The CDR3 sequence is 14 residues long. V trimming: 1 base; J trimming: 3 bases; junction bases outside the gene matches: 2. In germline, CDR1 is SEHNR, CDR2 FQNEAQ (reference sequence). The CDR3 region is CASSLGGLGYEQYF. The CDR3 nucleotides are TGTGCCAGCAGCTTAGGGGGACTAGGCTACGAGCAGTACTTC.

This clonotype appeared many times. CDR3 in amino acids: CASSLGTSGGAQKTQYF. The CDR3 region has the DNA TGTGCCAGCAGCCTCGGGACTAGCGGGGGTGCCCAGAAGACCCAGTACTTC. The gene calls are TRBV7-2 and TRBJ2-5; 14 positions match TRBD2. The CDR3 spans 17 residues. Trimming cost V 5 bases and J 6 bases; bases outside gene matches: 11. Germline loops: CDR1 SGHTA, CDR2 FQGNSA.

This clonotype occurred many times. The V and J genes are TRBV12-3 or TRBV12-4 and TRBJ1-2; D gene uncertain. This CDR3 has 13 amino acids. V lost 5 bases to trimming and J lost 4 bases, with 11 bases between them. Here the CDR3 DNA reads TGTGCCAGCAGTAGTCTTCGGGCCTATGGCTACACCTTC. Its translation: CASSSLRAYGYTF.

The V and J genes are TRBV5-1 and TRBJ2-1; tentatively, D is TRBD1 (6 bases). The CDR3 spans 14 residues. The germline V and J ends were trimmed by 4 bases and 4 bases, with 12 bases remaining between them. Germline assignment: CDR1 SGHRS and CDR2 YFSETQ. CDR3 protein: CASSPDRNYNEQFF. Written as DNA, the CDR3 is TGCGCCAGCAGCCCGGACAGAAATTACAATGAGCAGTTCTTC.

This sequence joins TRBV5-1 and TRBJ2-7; 7 bases align to TRBD2. The CDR3 is made up of 16 amino acids. The junction had 15 bases not matched to a gene; V was cut back by 3 bases and J by 6 bases. Looked up from germline, CDR1 is SGHRS and CDR2 is YFSETQ. This CDR3 reads CASSSSPAGRGREQYF. CDR3 nucleotide sequence: TGCGCCAGCAGCTCTTCTCCCGCAGGGAGGGGTCGCGAGCAGTACTTC.

The chain employs TRBV5-6 and TRBJ1-1; D not certain. With 0 bases removed from V and 4 bases from J, the gap between germline ends came to 16 bases. CDR3 length: 16 residues. Per germline, CDR1 SGHDT and CDR2 YYEEEE. The CDR3 DNA sequence: TGTGCCAGCAGCTTGGGGAGCGGAGAAGGGATCACTGAAGCTTTCTTT. Protein product: CASSLGSGEGITEAFF.

This clonotype was seen ten or more times. CDR3 nucleotide sequence: TGTGCCAGCCAAAACTGGGGGACACCCCTCCACTTT. It encodes CASQNWGTPLHF. This chain links TRBV28 with TRBJ1-6, with D maybe TRBD1 (5 bases). V was trimmed by 8 bases and J by 11 bases, leaving 13 bases between them. This CDR3 has 12 residues. The germline V gene encodes CDR1 MDHEN and CDR2 SYDVKM.

This rearrangement joins TRBV5-4 to TRBJ2-2; D remains unclear. This CDR3 has 13 amino acids. Trimming cost V 4 bases and J 6 bases, with 10 bases left between them. Germline V gene lookup returns CDR1 SGHNT and CDR2 YYREEE (reference sequence). In nucleotides, the CDR3 is TGTGCCAGCAGCAGGGTTTCGGCCGGGGAGCTGTTTTTT. The encoded protein is CASSRVSAGELFF.

There are many counts of this clonotype. The V and J genes are TRBV27 and TRBJ2-7, with D perhaps matching TRBD1 (5 bases). Germline V lookup: CDR1 MNHEY, CDR2 SMNVEV (reference sequence). The CDR3 is made up of 14 amino acids. Trimming took 6 bases from V and 0 from J, leaving 12 bases between them. DNA of the CDR3: TGTGCCAGCAGGCGGCAGGGTACCTCCTACGAGCAGTACTTC. Residues: CASRRQGTSYEQYF.